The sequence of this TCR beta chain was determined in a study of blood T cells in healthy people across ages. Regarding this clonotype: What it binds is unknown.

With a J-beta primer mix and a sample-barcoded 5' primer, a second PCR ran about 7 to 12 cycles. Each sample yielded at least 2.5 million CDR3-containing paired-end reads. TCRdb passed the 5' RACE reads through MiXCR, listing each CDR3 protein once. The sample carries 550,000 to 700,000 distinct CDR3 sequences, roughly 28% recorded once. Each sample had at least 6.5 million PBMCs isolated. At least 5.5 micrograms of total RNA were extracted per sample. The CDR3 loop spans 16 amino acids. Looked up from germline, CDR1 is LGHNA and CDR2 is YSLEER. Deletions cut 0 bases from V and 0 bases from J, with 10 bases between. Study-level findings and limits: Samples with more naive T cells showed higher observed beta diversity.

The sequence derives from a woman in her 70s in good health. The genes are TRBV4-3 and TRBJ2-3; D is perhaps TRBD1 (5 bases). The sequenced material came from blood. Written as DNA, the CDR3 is TGCGCCAGCAGCCAAGATCTTTACAGGAGCACAGATACGCAGTATTTT. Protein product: CASSQDLYRSTDTQYF.